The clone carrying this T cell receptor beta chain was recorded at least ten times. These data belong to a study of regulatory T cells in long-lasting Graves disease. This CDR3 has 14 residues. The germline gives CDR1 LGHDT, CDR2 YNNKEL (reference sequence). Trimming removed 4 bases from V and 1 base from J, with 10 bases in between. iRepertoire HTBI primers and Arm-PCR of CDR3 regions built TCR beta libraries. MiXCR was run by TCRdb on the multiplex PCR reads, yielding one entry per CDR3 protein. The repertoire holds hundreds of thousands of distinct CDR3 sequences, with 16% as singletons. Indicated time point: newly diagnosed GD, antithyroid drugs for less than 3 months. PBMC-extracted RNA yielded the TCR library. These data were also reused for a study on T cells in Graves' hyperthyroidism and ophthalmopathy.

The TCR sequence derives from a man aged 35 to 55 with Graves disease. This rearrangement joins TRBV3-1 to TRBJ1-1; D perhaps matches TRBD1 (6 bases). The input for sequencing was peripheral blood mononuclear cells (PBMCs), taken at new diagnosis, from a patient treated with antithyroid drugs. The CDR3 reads CASSRTATNTEAFF. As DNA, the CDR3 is TGTGCCAGCAGCCGGACAGCGACGAACACTGAAGCTTTCTTT.